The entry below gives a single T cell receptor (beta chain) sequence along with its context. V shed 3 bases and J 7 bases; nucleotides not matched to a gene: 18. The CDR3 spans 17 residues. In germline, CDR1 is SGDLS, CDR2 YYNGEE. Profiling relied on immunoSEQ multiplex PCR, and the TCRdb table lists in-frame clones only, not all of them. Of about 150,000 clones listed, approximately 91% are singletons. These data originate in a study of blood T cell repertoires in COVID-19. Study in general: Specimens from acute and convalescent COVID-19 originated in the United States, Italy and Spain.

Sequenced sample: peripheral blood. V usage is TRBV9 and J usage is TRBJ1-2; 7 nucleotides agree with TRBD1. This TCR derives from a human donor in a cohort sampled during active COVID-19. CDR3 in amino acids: CASSERGLGAAVSGYTF. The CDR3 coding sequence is TGTGCCAGCAGCGAGAGGGGGCTGGGAGCAGCCGTCTCTGGCTACACCTTC.